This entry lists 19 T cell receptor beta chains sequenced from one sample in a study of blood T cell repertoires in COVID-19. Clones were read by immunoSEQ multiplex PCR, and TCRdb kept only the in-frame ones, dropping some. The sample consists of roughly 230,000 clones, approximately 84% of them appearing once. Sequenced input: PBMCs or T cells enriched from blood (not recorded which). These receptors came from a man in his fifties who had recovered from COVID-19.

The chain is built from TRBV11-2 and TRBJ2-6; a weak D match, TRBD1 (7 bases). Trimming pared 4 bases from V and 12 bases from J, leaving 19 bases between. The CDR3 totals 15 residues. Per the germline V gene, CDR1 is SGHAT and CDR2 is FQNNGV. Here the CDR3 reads CASSWETGTVSVLTF. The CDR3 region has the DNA TGTGCCAGCAGCTGGGAGACAGGGACTGTCTCCGTCCTGACTTTC.

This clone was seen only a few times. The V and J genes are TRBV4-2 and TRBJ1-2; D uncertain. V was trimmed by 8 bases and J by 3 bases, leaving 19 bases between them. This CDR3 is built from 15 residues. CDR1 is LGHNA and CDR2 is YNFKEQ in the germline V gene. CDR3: CASRAPGQSHYGYTF. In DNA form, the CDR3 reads TGTGCCAGCCGCGCCCCAGGCCAGTCGCACTATGGCTACACCTTC.

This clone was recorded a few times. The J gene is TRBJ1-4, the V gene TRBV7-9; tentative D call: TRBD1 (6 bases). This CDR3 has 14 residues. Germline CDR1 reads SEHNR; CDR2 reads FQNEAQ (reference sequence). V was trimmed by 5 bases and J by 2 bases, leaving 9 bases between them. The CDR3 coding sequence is TGTGCCAGCAGCGCCAGGGGTACTAATGAAAAACTGTTTTTT. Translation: CASSARGTNEKLFF.

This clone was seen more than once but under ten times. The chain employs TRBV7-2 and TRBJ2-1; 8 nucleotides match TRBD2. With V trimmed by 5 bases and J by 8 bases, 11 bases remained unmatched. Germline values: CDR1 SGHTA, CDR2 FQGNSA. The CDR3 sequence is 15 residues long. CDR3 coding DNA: TGTGCCAGCAGCCCGGGGGGGGGTGGTGGCGATGAGCAGTTCTTC. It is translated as CASSPGGGGGDEQFF.

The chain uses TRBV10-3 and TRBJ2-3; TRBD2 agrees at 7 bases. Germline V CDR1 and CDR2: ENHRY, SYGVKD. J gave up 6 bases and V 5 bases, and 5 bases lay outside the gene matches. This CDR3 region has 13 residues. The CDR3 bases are TGTGCCATCAGTTCGGGGGGTAAGGATACGCAGTATTTT. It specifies CAISSGGKDTQYF.

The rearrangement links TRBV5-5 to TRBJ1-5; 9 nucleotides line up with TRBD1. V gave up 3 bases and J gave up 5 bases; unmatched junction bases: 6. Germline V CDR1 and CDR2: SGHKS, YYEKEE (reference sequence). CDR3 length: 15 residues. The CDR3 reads CASSSGGTGHQPQHF. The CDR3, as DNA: TGTGCCAGCAGCTCCGGGGGGACAGGGCATCAGCCCCAGCATTTT.

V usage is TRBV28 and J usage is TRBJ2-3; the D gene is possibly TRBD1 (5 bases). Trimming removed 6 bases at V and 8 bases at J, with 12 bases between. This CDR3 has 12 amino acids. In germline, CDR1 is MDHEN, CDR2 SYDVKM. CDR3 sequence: CASRLQQGTQYF. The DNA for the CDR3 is TGTGCCAGCAGACTTCAGCAGGGTACGCAGTATTTT.

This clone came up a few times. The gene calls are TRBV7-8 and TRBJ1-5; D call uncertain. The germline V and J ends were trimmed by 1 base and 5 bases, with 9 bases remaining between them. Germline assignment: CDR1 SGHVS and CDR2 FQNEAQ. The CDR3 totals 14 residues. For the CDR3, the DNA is TGTGCCAGCAGCTTAGGAGGGTACGATCAGCCCCAGCATTTT. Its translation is CASSLGGYDQPQHF.

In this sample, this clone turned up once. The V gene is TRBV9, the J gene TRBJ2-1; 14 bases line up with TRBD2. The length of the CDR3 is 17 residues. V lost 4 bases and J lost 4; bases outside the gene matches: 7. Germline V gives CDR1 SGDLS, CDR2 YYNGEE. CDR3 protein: CASSIGTSGSRYNEQFF. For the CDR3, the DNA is TGTGCCAGCAGCATCGGGACTAGCGGGAGCAGGTACAATGAGCAGTTCTTC.

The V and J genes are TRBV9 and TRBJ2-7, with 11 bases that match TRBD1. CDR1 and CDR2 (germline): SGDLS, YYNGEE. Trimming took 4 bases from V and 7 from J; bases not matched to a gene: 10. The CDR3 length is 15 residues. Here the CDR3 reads CASSPAGTGGREQYF. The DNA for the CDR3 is TGTGCCAGCAGCCCAGCCGGGACAGGGGGTCGGGAGCAGTACTTC.

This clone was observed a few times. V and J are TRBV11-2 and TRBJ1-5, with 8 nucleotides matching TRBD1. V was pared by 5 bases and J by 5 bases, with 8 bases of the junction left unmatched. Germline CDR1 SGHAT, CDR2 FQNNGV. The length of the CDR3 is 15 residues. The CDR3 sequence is CASSPGDRGDQPQHF. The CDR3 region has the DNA TGTGCCAGCAGCCCAGGAGACAGGGGTGATCAGCCCCAGCATTTT.

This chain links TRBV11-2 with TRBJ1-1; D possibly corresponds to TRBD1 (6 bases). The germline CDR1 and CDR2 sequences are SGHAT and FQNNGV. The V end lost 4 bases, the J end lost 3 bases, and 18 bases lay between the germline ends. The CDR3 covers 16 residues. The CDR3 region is CASSYGTPKGDTEAFF. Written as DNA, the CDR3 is TGTGCCAGCAGCTACGGGACACCCAAAGGGGACACTGAAGCTTTCTTT.

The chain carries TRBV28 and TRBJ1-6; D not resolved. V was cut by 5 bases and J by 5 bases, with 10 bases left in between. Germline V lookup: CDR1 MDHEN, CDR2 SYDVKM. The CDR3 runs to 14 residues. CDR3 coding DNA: TGTGCCAGCAGTCACCTACTGAATAATTCACCCCTCCACTTT. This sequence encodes CASSHLLNNSPLHF.

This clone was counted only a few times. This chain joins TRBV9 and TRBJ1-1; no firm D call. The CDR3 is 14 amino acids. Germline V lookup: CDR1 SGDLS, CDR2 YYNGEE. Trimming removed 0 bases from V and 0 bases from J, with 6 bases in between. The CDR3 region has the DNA TGTGCCAGCAGCGTAGGAGTCCTGAACACTGAAGCTTTCTTT. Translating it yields CASSVGVLNTEAFF. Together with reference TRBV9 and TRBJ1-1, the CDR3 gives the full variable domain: DSGVTQTPKHLITATGQRVTLRCSPRSGDLSVYWYQQSLDQGLQFLIQYYNGEERAKGNILERFSAQQFPDLHSELNLSSLELGDSALYFCASSVGVLNTEAFFGQGTRLTVV.

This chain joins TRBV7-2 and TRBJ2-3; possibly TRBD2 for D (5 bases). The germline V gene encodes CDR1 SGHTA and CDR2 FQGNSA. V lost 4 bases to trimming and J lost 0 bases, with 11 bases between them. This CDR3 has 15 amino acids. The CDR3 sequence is CASSSQGGSTDTQYF. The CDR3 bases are TGTGCCAGCAGCTCCCAAGGAGGCAGCACAGATACGCAGTATTTT.

Written as DNA, the CDR3 is TGTGCCAGCAGCGTAGAAGCGGGAGGGGGCTACGAGCAGTACTTC. Amino acid sequence: CASSVEAGGGYEQYF. This sequence joins TRBV9 and TRBJ2-7; 10 bases match TRBD2. Trimming cost V 0 bases and J 3 bases; bases outside gene matches: 3. CDR1 is SGDLS and CDR2 is YYNGEE in the germline V gene. This CDR3 is 15 amino acids long.

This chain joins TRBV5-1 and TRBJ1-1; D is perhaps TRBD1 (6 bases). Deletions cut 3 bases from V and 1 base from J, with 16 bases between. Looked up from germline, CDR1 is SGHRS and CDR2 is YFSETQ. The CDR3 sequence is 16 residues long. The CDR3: CASSSRAQGGNTEAFF. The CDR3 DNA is TGCGCCAGCAGCTCCCGGGCACAGGGCGGGAACACTGAAGCTTTCTTT.

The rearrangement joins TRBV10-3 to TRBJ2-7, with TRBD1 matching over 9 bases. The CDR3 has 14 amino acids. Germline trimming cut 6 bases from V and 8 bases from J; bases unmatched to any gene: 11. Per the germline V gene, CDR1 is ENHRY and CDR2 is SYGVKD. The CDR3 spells CAIRAGTGRGQQYF. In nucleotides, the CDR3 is TGTGCCATCAGAGCCGGGACAGGGAGGGGTCAGCAGTACTTC.

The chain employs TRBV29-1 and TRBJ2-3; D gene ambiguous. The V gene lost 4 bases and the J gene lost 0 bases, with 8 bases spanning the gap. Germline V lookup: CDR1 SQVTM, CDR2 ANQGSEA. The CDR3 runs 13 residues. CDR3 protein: CSVGPGSTDTQYF. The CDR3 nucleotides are TGCAGCGTTGGCCCGGGTAGCACAGATACGCAGTATTTT.